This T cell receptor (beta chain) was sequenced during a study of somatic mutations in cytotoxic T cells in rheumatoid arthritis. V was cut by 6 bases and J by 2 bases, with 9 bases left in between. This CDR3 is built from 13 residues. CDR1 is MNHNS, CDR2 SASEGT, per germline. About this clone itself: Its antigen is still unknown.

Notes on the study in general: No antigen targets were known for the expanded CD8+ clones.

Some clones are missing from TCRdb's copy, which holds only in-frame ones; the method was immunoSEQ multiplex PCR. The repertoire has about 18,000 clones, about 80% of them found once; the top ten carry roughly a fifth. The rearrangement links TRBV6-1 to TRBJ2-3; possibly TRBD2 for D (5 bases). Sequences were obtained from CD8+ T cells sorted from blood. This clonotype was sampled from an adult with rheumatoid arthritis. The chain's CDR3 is CASRDLTTDTQYF. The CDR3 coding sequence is TGTGCCAGCAGGGACTTGACCACAGATACGCAGTATTTT.